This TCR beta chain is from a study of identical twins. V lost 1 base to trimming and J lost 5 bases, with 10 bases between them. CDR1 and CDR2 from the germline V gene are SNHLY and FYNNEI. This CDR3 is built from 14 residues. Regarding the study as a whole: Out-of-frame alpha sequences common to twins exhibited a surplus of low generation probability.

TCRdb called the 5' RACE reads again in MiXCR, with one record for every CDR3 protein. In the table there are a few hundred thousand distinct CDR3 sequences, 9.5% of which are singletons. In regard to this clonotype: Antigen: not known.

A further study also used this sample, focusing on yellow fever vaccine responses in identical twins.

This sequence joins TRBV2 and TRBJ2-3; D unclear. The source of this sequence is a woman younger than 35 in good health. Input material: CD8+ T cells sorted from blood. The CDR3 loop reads CASSEGWAEDTQYF. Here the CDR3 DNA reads TGTGCCAGCAGTGAAGGTTGGGCCGAAGATACGCAGTATTTT.